The sample holds a few counts of the clone carrying this T cell receptor (beta chain). These data belong to a study of T cell repertoires in cytomegalovirus infection. TCRdb used MiXCR to reprocess the reads, holding one entry per CDR3 protein. The table lists about 300,000 distinct CDR3 sequences, 9.6% of them singletons. The germline V and J ends were trimmed by 5 bases and 6 bases, with 20 bases remaining between them. CDR1 is SGHTA, CDR2 FQGTGA, per germline. This CDR3 spans 16 amino acids. The chain uses TRBV7-3 and TRBJ2-1; maybe TRBD2 (7 bases). The clonotype originates from a human donor in good health (CMV status not recorded). Some clones in this sample may be carry-over from other donors' samples. Sequences were obtained from PBMCs. CDR3 sequence (DNA): TGTGCCAGCAGCCCCGCAGAGGAGGGGGGGGCCAATGAGCAGTTCTTC. It is translated as CASSPAEEGGANEQFF.